This T cell receptor (beta chain) was identified in a study of T cell responses to AZD1222 COVID-19 vaccine. The repertoire was sequenced with immunoSEQ multiplex PCR; TCRdb's copy has only in-frame clones and lacks some. The sample records some 180,000 clones, 80% to 95% being singletons. Germline loops: CDR1 LNHNV, CDR2 YYDKDF (reference sequence). This CDR3 is built from 13 residues. The germline V and J ends were trimmed by 3 bases and 4 bases, with 9 bases remaining between them. Sequencing was performed on peripheral blood, taken on day 0 of AZD1222 vaccination. This clonotype originated in an adult in good health. The chain recombines TRBV15 with TRBJ1-2; D call uncertain. In DNA, the CDR3 is TGTGCCACCAGCAGTCCTGGACTCTATGGCTACACCTTC. Translating it yields CATSSPGLYGYTF.